These 9 T cell receptor beta chains share one sample of origin, sequenced in a study of cytomegalovirus exposure and HLA in healthy donors. 60 Vbeta and 13 Jbeta primers were used in PCR. Here immunoSEQ multiplex PCR was the method, and the copy in TCRdb shows in-frame clones only, minus some. Its table records about 140,000 clones. The source material was PBMCs. The origin of the receptors is a woman in her late teens or twenties in good health and CMV-seronegative.

The chain recombines TRBV18 with TRBJ2-1; D unresolved. CDR1 and CDR2 from the germline V gene are KGHSH and LQKENI. This CDR3 has 14 amino acids. V lost 3 bases and J 1 base, leaving 7 bases between the germline ends. The CDR3 bases are TGTGCCAGCTCACCCGCCCTATCCTACAATGAGCAGTTCTTC. This translates into CASSPALSYNEQFF.

The rearrangement links TRBV4-1 to TRBJ1-1; D possibly corresponds to TRBD1 (5 bases). Trimming took 1 base from V and 5 from J, leaving 11 bases between them. Germline V CDR1 and CDR2: MGHRA, YSYEKL. The CDR3 consists of 14 residues. The CDR3 reads CASSQGTKGTEAFF. Here the CDR3 DNA reads TGCGCCAGCAGCCAAGGGACAAAGGGGACTGAAGCTTTCTTT.

The rearrangement links TRBV14 to TRBJ2-7; no definite D call. The CDR3 loop spans 15 amino acids. The ends were cut back, 0 bases at V and 3 bases at J, with 12 bases in the middle. Germline-derived CDR1 and CDR2 are SGHDN and FVKESK. CDR3 residues: CASSQDPGEFYEQYV. For the CDR3, the DNA is TGTGCCAGCAGCCAAGATCCGGGTGAATTCTACGAGCAGTACGTC.

The chain joins TRBV29-1 to TRBJ2-1; 10 bases match TRBD1. Germline values: CDR1 SQVTM, CDR2 ANQGSEA. V lost 7 bases to trimming and J lost 4 bases; unmatched junction nucleotides: 7. The length of the CDR3 is 14 residues. The CDR3 DNA is TGCAGCGCCGCTGGGACAGGGGTTTACAATGAGCAGTTCTTC. It translates to CSAAGTGVYNEQFF.

The genes are TRBV10-3 and TRBJ2-1; 8 nucleotides agree with TRBD2. CDR1 and CDR2 from the germline V gene are ENHRY and SYGVKD. V was pared by 5 bases and J by 7 bases, with 10 bases of the junction left unmatched. CDR3 length: 15 residues. The CDR3 DNA sequence: TGTGCCATCAGTCCCGGGACTAGAGGGCCTAATGAGCAGTTCTTC. Translated: CAISPGTRGPNEQFF.

V is TRBV5-4 and J is TRBJ1-1, with D possibly matching TRBD1 (6 bases). The length of the CDR3 is 14 residues. The germline V gene encodes CDR1 SGHNT and CDR2 YYREEE (reference sequence). The V and J ends lost 5 bases and 2 bases respectively, with 13 bases between them. In DNA, the CDR3 is TGTGCCAGCAGGGAGGACAGATCTAACACTGAAGCTTTCTTT. Encoded protein: CASREDRSNTEAFF.

The rearrangement joins TRBV5-4 to TRBJ1-5; the D gene is possibly TRBD1 (6 bases). Per the germline V gene, CDR1 is SGHNT and CDR2 is YYREEE (reference sequence). V lost 3 bases and J 3 bases, leaving 13 bases between the germline ends. The length of the CDR3 is 15 residues. The CDR3 DNA reads as TGTGCCAGCAGCTGGGTAGCAGGGGCCAATCAGCCCCAGCATTTT. Protein sequence: CASSWVAGANQPQHF.

The rearrangement links TRBV14 to TRBJ1-4; D remains ambiguous. The CDR3 loop spans 15 amino acids. From germline, CDR1 is SGHDN and CDR2 FVKESK. With 5 bases removed from V and 5 bases from J, the gap between germline ends came to 15 bases. CDR3 nucleotides: TGTGCCAGCAGCTCTTTGCTGGGAGGAAATGAAAAACTGTTTTTT. As protein: CASSSLLGGNEKLFF.

The DNA for the CDR3 is TGCGCCAGCAGCCCAAGAGTAGCGAACACCGGGGAGCTGTTTTTT. Encoded protein: CASSPRVANTGELFF. This sequence joins TRBV5-1 and TRBJ2-2; unclear D gene. V was pared by 4 bases and J by 0 bases, with 10 bases between. CDR3 size: 15 residues. Germline assignment: CDR1 SGHRS and CDR2 YFSETQ.